This TCR beta chain is drawn from a study of CD8 T cells in Susac syndrome. V was clipped by 3 bases and J by 5 bases; unmatched bases: 9. Germline V gene lookup returns CDR1 SGHVS and CDR2 FQNEAQ. This CDR3 contains 17 residues. After extraction with the RNeasy kit, about 0.5 to 1 ug of the RNA was reverse transcribed using random hexamers. One entry per CDR3 protein results from TCRdb running MiXCR on the immunoSEQ multiplex PCR reads. The sample lists tens of thousands of distinct CDR3 sequences, 95% to 96% occurring once. The sequence was collected from a human donor with Susac syndrome. V is TRBV7-8 and J is TRBJ2-3; 12 bases align to TRBD2. Material: CD8+ T cells from PBMCs. CDR3 in amino acids: CASSFYPGLAGRDTQYF. CDR3 bases: TGTGCCAGCAGCTTCTACCCAGGACTAGCGGGACGAGATACGCAGTATTTT.